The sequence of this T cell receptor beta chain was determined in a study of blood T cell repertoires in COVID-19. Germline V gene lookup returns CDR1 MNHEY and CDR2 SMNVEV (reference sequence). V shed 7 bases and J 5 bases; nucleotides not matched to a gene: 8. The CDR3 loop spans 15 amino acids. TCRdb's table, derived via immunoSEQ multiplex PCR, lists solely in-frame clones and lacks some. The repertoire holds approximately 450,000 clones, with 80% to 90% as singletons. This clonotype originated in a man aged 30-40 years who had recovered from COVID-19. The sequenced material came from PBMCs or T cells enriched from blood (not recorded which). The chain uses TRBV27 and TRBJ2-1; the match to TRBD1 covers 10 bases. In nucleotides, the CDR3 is TGTGCCAGCACGCCCAGGGGGACAGGGGACAATGAGCAGTTCTTC. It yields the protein CASTPRGTGDNEQFF.